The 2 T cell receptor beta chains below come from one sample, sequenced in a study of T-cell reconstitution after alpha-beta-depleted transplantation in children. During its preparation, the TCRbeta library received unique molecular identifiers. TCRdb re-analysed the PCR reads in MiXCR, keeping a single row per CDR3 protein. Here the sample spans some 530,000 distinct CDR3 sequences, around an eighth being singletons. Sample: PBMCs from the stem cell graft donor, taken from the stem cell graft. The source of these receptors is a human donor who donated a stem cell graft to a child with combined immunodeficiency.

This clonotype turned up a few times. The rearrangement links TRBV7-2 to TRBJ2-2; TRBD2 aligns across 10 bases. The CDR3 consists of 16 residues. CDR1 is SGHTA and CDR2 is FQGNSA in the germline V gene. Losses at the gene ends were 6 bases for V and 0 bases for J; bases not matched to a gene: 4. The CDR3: CASSRSGRANTGELFF. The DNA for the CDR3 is TGTGCCAGCAGTCGGAGCGGGAGGGCGAACACCGGGGAGCTGTTTTTT. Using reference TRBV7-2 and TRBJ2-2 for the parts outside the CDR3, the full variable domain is GAGVSQSPSNKVTEKGKDVELRCDPISGHTALYWYRQSLGQGLEFLIYFQGNSAPDKSGLPSDRFSAERTGGSVSTLTIQRTQQEDSAVYLCASSRSGRANTGELFFGEGSRLTVL.

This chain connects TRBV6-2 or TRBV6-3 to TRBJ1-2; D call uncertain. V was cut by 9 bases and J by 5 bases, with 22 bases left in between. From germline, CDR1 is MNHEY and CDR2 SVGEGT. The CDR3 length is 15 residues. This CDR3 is CARAWCGVGGYGYTF. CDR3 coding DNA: TGTGCCAGAGCCTGGTGCGGGGTCGGAGGATATGGCTACACCTTC.